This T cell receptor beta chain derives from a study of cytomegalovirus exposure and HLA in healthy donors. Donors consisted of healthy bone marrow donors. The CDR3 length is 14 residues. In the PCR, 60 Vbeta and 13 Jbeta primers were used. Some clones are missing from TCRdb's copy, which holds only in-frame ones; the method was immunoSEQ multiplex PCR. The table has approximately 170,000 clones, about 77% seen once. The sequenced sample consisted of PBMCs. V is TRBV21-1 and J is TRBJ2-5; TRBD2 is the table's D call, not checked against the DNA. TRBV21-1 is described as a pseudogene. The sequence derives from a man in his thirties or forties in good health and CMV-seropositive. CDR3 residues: CATLSANSQETQYF. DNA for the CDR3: TGTGCCACCCTTAGCGCGAATTCCCAAGAGACCCAGTACTTC.